One sample yielded the 18 T cell receptor beta chains listed below, sequenced in a study of human T cells and chemical hapten exposure (dated by TCRdb to about 2021). The time point label corresponds to: patch test 2, 6 weeks after DPC sensitization. This specimen's treatment or condition label, per the study, means: therapeutic diphenylcyclopropenone sensitization with weekly scalp DPC. Library method: RACE. The instrument given in TCRdb is NextSeq 500. TCRdb reprocessed the public reads (quality trimming at Q25 with fastp, clone calling with MiXCR) and kept in-frame beta chains. When rows share a CDR3 protein, they turn into one entry using the most common DNA and genes. The sample table holds approximately 91,000 distinct CDR3 sequences, of which about 9.9% were seen once. The ten largest account for about 1.4% of the sample. The sample in question was whole blood, obtained in connection with sensitization to the hapten diphenylcyclopropenone (DPC). These TCRs come from a man aged 18 to 35 with alopecia areata. Some clones in this sample may be carry-over from other donors' samples.

This chain joins TRBV5-1 and TRBJ1-1; D is possibly TRBD1 (6 bases). In germline, CDR1 is SGHRS, CDR2 YFSETQ. Trimming took off 0 bases at V and 0 bases at J, with 9 bases between the two ends. The CDR3 spans 15 residues. The CDR3 protein is CASSLAGQLNTEAFF. The CDR3 DNA reads as TGCGCCAGCAGCTTGGCCGGACAGCTGAACACTGAAGCTTTCTTT.

The table lists this clonotype with a few counts. The chain employs TRBV20-1 and TRBJ1-6; D perhaps matches TRBD1 (5 bases). V lost 5 bases and J lost 4, with 15 bases in between. This CDR3 has 15 amino acids. Germline loops: CDR1 DFQATT, CDR2 SNEGSKA (reference sequence). CDR3 region: CSALTGTLYNSPLHF. CDR3 in DNA: TGCAGTGCTCTTACCGGGACCTTATATAATTCACCCCTCCACTTT.

The V gene is TRBV18, the J gene TRBJ1-1, with D possibly matching TRBD1 (5 bases). V was trimmed by 2 bases and J by 1 base, leaving 11 bases between them. The CDR3 has 15 residues. Germline loops: CDR1 KGHSH, CDR2 LQKENI. The CDR3 nucleotides are TGTGCCAGCTCACCAAACCCGACAGCGAACACTGAAGCTTTCTTT. It yields the protein CASSPNPTANTEAFF.

The rearrangement joins TRBV7-3 to TRBJ1-2; the D gene is possibly TRBD1 (5 bases). With 4 bases removed from V and 4 bases from J, the gap between germline ends came to 13 bases. Per germline, CDR1 SGHTA and CDR2 FQGTGA. This CDR3 has 14 residues. The CDR3 protein is CASSSRRGTYGYTF. The CDR3 coding sequence is TGTGCCAGCAGCTCTCGCCGAGGGACCTATGGCTACACCTTC.

This clonotype appeared many times. The V gene is TRBV20-1, the J gene TRBJ2-2; D uncertain. The germline CDR1 and CDR2 sequences are DFQATT and SNEGSKA (reference sequence). V lost 1 base and J 1 base, leaving 4 bases between the germline ends. The CDR3 runs 13 residues. As DNA, the CDR3 is TGCAGTGCTAGAGCTCTGAACACCGGGGAGCTGTTTTTT. It encodes CSARALNTGELFF.

In its sample, this clonotype was seen many times. This sequence joins TRBV12-3 or TRBV12-4 and TRBJ1-1, with a tentative D call TRBD1 (6 bases). The CDR3 runs 14 residues. V shed 7 bases and J shed 0 bases, with 12 bases lying between them. CDR3 coding DNA: TGTGCCAGCACTCGGACAGTCATGAACACTGAAGCTTTCTTT. Protein sequence: CASTRTVMNTEAFF.

As to this clonotype: A single base separates this from a much larger clone, so it may be a read error. V is TRBV9 and J is TRBJ1-3; 7 bases line up with TRBD1. The CDR3 is 13 residues long. Germline CDR1 SGDLS, CDR2 YYNGEE. The CDR3 loop is CASSQRTGNIIYF. DNA of the CDR3: TGTGCCAGCAGCCAAAGGACAGGAAACATCATATATTTT.

This clonotype occurred a few times. The DNA of the CDR3 is TGTGCCAGCAGTTACTGGGGCCAGGGGGCTTATGCTGAAGCTTTCTTT. This sequence encodes CASSYWGQGAYAEAFF. This chain connects TRBV6-5 to TRBJ1-1, with TRBD1 matching over 8 bases. Germline CDR1 and CDR2: MNHEY and SVGAGI. The CDR3 has 16 residues. The V and J ends lost 1 base and 6 bases, in that order; junction bases with no gene match: 10.

This clonotype was picked up many times. The CDR3 sequence is CASSSVRTGDRKTQYF. The CDR3 DNA follows: TGTGCCAGCAGCTCAGTTCGAACAGGGGACAGGAAGACCCAGTACTTC. The J gene is TRBJ2-5, the V gene TRBV5-4; the match to TRBD1 covers 8 bases. The CDR3 runs to 16 residues. V gave up 3 bases and J gave up 6 bases; unmatched junction bases: 13. Per germline, CDR1 SGHNT and CDR2 YYREEE (reference sequence).

This clonotype was seen many times. The chain combines TRBV4-1 with TRBJ1-1; the D gene is possibly TRBD1 (5 bases). Trimming cost V 2 bases and J 1 base, with 11 bases left between them. The CDR3 has 15 amino acids. CDR1 MGHRA and CDR2 YSYEKL come from the germline V gene. In DNA form, the CDR3 reads TGCGCCAGCAGCCAATCCTACGGGGCGAACACTGAAGCTTTCTTT. Amino acid sequence: CASSQSYGANTEAFF.

In its sample, this clonotype was seen many times. The genes are TRBV21-1 and TRBJ2-1; TRBD2, the D gene given by the table, was not confirmed from the DNA. TRBV21-1 constitutes a pseudogene. CDR3 length: 14 amino acids. The CDR3 DNA reads as TGTGCCAGCAGCAAAGCTCGAAGGGCAGATGAGCAGTTCTTC. Residues: CASSKARRADEQFF.

Concerning this clonotype itself: It may be a read error: a sequence one base away is much more abundant. The rearrangement joins TRBV19 to TRBJ2-1, with 8 bases lining up with TRBD2. The junction had 12 bases not matched to a gene; V was cut back by 5 bases and J by 3 bases. The CDR3 sequence is 17 residues long. Germline lookup yields CDR1 LNHDA and CDR2 SQIVND (reference sequence). The CDR3: CASSLRTSSRGYNEQFF. DNA for the CDR3: TGTGCCAGTAGTCTGCGGACTAGCAGCCGGGGCTACAATGAGCAGTTCTTC.

This clonotype was observed many times. The rearrangement joins TRBV19 to TRBJ1-6, with 7 nucleotides matching TRBD1. In germline, CDR1 is LNHDA, CDR2 SQIVND (reference sequence). This CDR3 is 13 amino acids long. The ends lost 5 bases at V and 11 bases at J; junction bases unmatched: 6. The CDR3 loop reads CASSDGQATPLHF. CDR3 bases: TGTGCCAGTAGTGATGGACAGGCGACACCCCTCCACTTT.

This clonotype was seen ten or more times. The chain is built from TRBV6-5 and TRBJ2-7; the D gene is possibly TRBD1 (5 bases). V was cut by 3 bases and J by 12 bases, with 12 bases left in between. This CDR3 is built from 11 residues. The germline CDR1 and CDR2 sequences are MNHEY and SVGAGI. CDR3 sequence (DNA): TGTGCCAGCAGTTATGGGGCAGGGTGGTACTTC. It translates to CASSYGAGWYF.

Ten or more counts support this clonotype. The rearrangement uses TRBV9 and TRBJ1-5; unclear D gene. The CDR3 totals 12 residues. Trimming took 7 bases from V and 2 from J, leaving 7 bases between them. The germline V gene encodes CDR1 SGDLS and CDR2 YYNGEE. CDR3 region: CASGSGNQPQHF. CDR3 bases: TGTGCCAGCGGTAGTGGCAATCAGCCCCAGCATTTT.

This clonotype has just a few counts. This rearrangement joins TRBV21-1 to TRBJ1-1. TRBV21-1 is termed a pseudogene. The CDR3 sequence is 16 residues long. CDR3 in DNA: TGTGCCAGCATCCTTCGCCTCCCGCAGGGTGCTTGTGAAGCTTTCTTT. This sequence encodes CASILRLPQGACEAFF.

The chain is built from TRBV4-2 and TRBJ2-7; 11 bases align to TRBD2. V lost 4 bases, J lost 6 bases, and 17 bases stayed unmatched. Germline loops: CDR1 LGHNA, CDR2 YNFKEQ. CDR3 length equals 18 residues. DNA for the CDR3: TGTGCCAGCAGCCTATCCGAAATATCCGGGACTAGCGGTGCCGAGCAGTACTTC. Its protein product is CASSLSEISGTSGAEQYF.

This clonotype was seen only a few times. The chain couples TRBV10-2 to TRBJ1-1; D ambiguous. CDR3 length equals 14 residues. CDR1 is WSHSY, CDR2 SAAADI, per germline. V was shortened by 3 bases and J by 0 bases, with 8 bases between the two germline ends. The CDR3 sequence is CASSESGLNTEAFF. The DNA of the CDR3 is TGCGCCAGCAGTGAATCGGGCTTGAACACTGAAGCTTTCTTT.